The 9 T cell receptor beta chains listed next were all sequenced from one sample in a study of blood T cell repertoires in COVID-19 (dated by TCRdb to the early 2020s). To prepare the library, the immunoSEQ multiplex PCR assay was applied. Here the immuneACCESS table is served through TCRdb, limited to in-frame sequences with V and J called. Missing clones are a known gap in these copies; in checked studies unresolved V genes cover under half, and the rest lacks a known reason. For this sample the table gives about 68,000 clones, of which around 86% were detected only once. The ten largest clones add up to about 8.3% of the sample. The sequencing input was peripheral blood. These receptors came from a man aged 25 to 45 with acute or convalescent COVID-19.

V and J are TRBV5-1 and TRBJ2-1, with TRBD1 identical over 9 bases. Unmatched junction bases numbered 5, after V lost 4 bases and J lost 12 bases. This CDR3 region has 12 residues. Germline V CDR1 and CDR2: SGHRS, YFSETQ. CDR3 bases: TGCGCCAGCAGCCCGGGACAGGGAGGGCAGTTCTTC. Translation: CASSPGQGGQFF. The full variable domain, its missing parts supplied by reference TRBV5-1 and TRBJ2-1, is KAGVTQTPRYLIKTRGQQVTLSCSPISGHRSVSWYQQTPGQGLQFLFEYFSETQRNKGNFPGRFSGRQFSNSRSEMNVSTLELGDSALYLCASSPGQGGQFFGPGTRLTVL.

To note about this clone: Other DNA variants within this sample encode the same CDR3. The rearrangement uses TRBV11-2 and TRBJ2-1; unclear D gene. The CDR3 consists of 15 residues. V lost 0 bases to trimming and J lost 0 bases, with 6 bases between them. Germline V gives CDR1 SGHAT, CDR2 FQNNGV. The CDR3: CASSLDLSSYNEQFF. The CDR3 DNA sequence: TGTGCCAGCAGCTTAGATTTGAGCTCCTACAATGAGCAGTTCTTC.

This sequence joins TRBV7-9 and TRBJ1-4, with TRBD1 matching over 8 bases. Germline loops: CDR1 SEHNR, CDR2 FQNEAQ (reference sequence). The CDR3 totals 13 residues. J gave up 8 bases and V 5 bases, and 4 bases lay outside the gene matches. CDR3 protein: CASSGQGPEKLFF. The CDR3 DNA reads as TGTGCCAGCAGCGGACAGGGACCCGAAAAACTGTTTTTT.

V gene TRBV5-1 combines with J gene TRBJ1-4, with D unclear. Germline CDR1 SGHRS, CDR2 YFSETQ. The CDR3 consists of 13 residues. Trimming took off 1 base at V and 6 bases at J, with 7 bases between the two ends. The CDR3 loop reads CASSLSPDEKLFF. In DNA, the CDR3 is TGCGCCAGCAGCTTGAGCCCGGATGAAAAACTGTTTTTT.

The gene calls are TRBV28 and TRBJ1-2; D might be TRBD1 (6 bases). This CDR3 spans 11 amino acids. Between the trimmed V and J ends, which lost 10 bases and 3 bases, there was a span of 9 bases. CDR1 MDHEN and CDR2 SYDVKM come from the germline V gene. CDR3 residues: CAIQGYYGYTF. The CDR3 DNA reads as TGTGCCATACAGGGCTACTATGGCTACACCTTC.

The chain joins TRBV28 to TRBJ1-3, with 8 bases matching TRBD1. The J segment lost 2 bases and the V segment lost 6 bases, leaving 6 bases of the junction unmatched. Germline V lookup: CDR1 MDHEN, CDR2 SYDVKM. This CDR3 comprises 15 residues. DNA of the CDR3: TGTGCCAGCAGAGGAGCGGACAGGGCTGGAAACACCATATATTTT. It translates to CASRGADRAGNTIYF.

The chain combines TRBV18 with TRBJ2-3; 9 nucleotides match TRBD2. Germline V gene data show CDR1 as KGHSH and CDR2 as LQKENI. V was pared by 8 bases and J by 7 bases, with 16 bases of the junction left unmatched. The CDR3 spans 16 residues. The CDR3 DNA sequence: TGTGCCAGCCAAAGGATAGTAGCGGGAGTGAGAAATACGCAGTATTTT. It specifies CASQRIVAGVRNTQYF. Using reference TRBV18 and TRBJ2-3 for the parts outside the CDR3, the full variable domain is NAGVMQNPRHLVRRRGQEARLRCSPMKGHSHVYWYRQLPEEGLKFMVYLQKENIIDESGMPKERFSAEFPKEGPSILRIQQVVRGDSAAYFCASQRIVAGVRNTQYFGPGTRLTVL.

The chain joins TRBV7-9 to TRBJ2-2; 9 positions agree with TRBD1. Trimming at V came to 5 bases and at J to 6 bases, leaving 4 bases not matched to a gene. The CDR3 contains 14 residues. The V gene's germline CDR1 is SEHNR and CDR2 FQNEAQ (reference sequence). Here the CDR3 reads CASSPRQGAGELFF. The CDR3 DNA reads TGTGCCAGCAGCCCAAGACAGGGGGCCGGGGAGCTGTTTTTT. The whole variable domain, filled in from reference TRBV7-9 and TRBJ2-2, reads DTGVSQNPRHKITKRGQNVTFRCDPISEHNRLYWYRQTLGQGPEFLTYFQNEAQLEKSRLLSDRFSAERPKGSFSTLEIQRTEQGDSAMYLCASSPRQGAGELFFGEGSRLTVL.

This chain links TRBV7-2 with TRBJ2-5, with TRBD2 identical over 16 bases. The trim removed 5 bases at V and 6 bases at J, leaving 6 bases unmatched. Germline V gene sequence: CDR1 SGHTA, CDR2 FQGNSA. This CDR3 has 16 amino acids. CDR3 protein: CASSLGTSGREQTQYF. CDR3 nucleotide sequence: TGTGCCAGCAGCCTCGGGACTAGCGGGAGGGAACAGACCCAGTACTTC.